This T cell receptor (beta chain) was documented in a study of molecular identifiers for immune sequencing clone quantification (dated by TCRdb to 2017 to 2018). Background for the entire study: For a replicate experiment, RNA from approximately 20,000 or 100,000 naive CD8 T cells was divided into five aliquots, of which four were sequenced. This methods study benchmarked molecular-identifier clustering-based TCR repertoire sequencing (MIDCIRS) and TCR RNA copy counting, using CD8 T cells to do so.

Naive CD8 T cell libraries were made from roughly 21,000 to 960,000 sorted cells using 10%, 30% or 50% of purified RNA. On a BD FACSAria II, naive CD8 T cells were FACS-sorted as CD8+CD4-CCR7+CD45RA+ and collected into RLT Plus buffer. Detection sensitivity was tested by spiking Jurkat RNA equal to roughly 9 TCR copies' worth into samples containing roughly 17,000-1,000,000 naive CD8 T cells. CD8 T cells were enriched using RosetteSep CD8+ T Cell Enrichment Cocktail and Ficoll-Paque, and the enriched cells then underwent ACK red cell lysis. Points the paper makes about the study in general: Modeling estimated about 2.8 recovered TCR RNA copies per cell, compared with about 10 by digital PCR, which implies roughly 30% capture efficiency. When barcode sub-clustering was omitted, TCR diversity was inflated by chimeric consensus sequences, with chimeras reaching as high as 47%. Even against a background of around 900,000 naive CD8 T cells, spiked-in Jurkat TCR RNA amounting to a single cell's worth was reported to be detectable. Identical TCR molecules sharing a barcode could cause highly expanded clone sizes to be underestimated. The naive libraries included spiked-in Jurkat TCR RNA (roughly nine copies' worth), and this Jurkat TCR RNA is not part of the donor repertoire. In CMV-specific effector cells, over 99% of molecules were held by clones above 20 RNA copies, whereas under 1% of molecules were held by such clones in naive cells.

Library method: PCR. The reads were generated on an Illumina HiSeq 4000. Bulk TCR libraries were prepared as previously described, using TCR primers listed in Table S5. Purification of total RNA was performed with the Qiagen AllPrep DNA/RNA kit. Before analysis, reads from multiple sequencing runs of one library were combined. As for the authors' bioinformatics: Reads were retained only if their TCR constant sequence matched exactly, and those retained reads were trimmed to 150 nt and grouped according to their 12-nt molecular barcodes. Reads in each barcode group were sub-clustered using a 15% Levenshtein threshold, and a quality-weighted consensus sequence was built for each RNA molecule. Non-functional sequences were excluded, and lower-count sequences lying one edit away from another sequence were also excluded. Based on a fit of two negative binomial distributions, barcode sub-clusters having less than 20% of the maximum read count were discarded. The public sequencing data were trimmed at Q25 with fastp and processed into clonotypes with MiXCR by TCRdb, which kept only in-frame beta chains. Every entry covers one CDR3 protein and lists the most common genes and DNA from its rows. The V and J calls were not made by the authors but by TCRdb's processing. The sample table contains about 320,000 distinct CDR3 sequences; only one count was recorded for about 22% of them. More than 0.8% of the sample comes from the top ten.

At least ten counts were recorded for this clonotype. Its antigen specificity is not known. No much larger clonotype is one base removed from it; base qualities were not supplied. V is cut by 7 bases and J by 0 bases, and the space between the germline ends is 14 bases. CDR1 DFQATT and CDR2 SNEGSKA are derived from the germline V gene (reference sequence). Reading from cysteine to phenylalanine, the CDR3 counts 14 amino acids. Only the CDR3 part of the read is kept: 42 bases, read in frame from the first base. The sequence joins TRBV20-1 to TRBJ2-3, and TRBD1 may be the D gene, going by 6 matching bases. The sequence came from a human donor in good health. Some libraries in this study had Jurkat cell RNA spiked in. The sample comprised naive CD8+ T cells from blood, with Jurkat cell RNA spiked in. The cell subset or site label, read with the paper, signifies: FACS-sorted CD8+CD4-CCR7+CD45RA+ naive T cells. CDR3 loop: CSVPPDRSTDTQYF. The nucleotide sequence reads as follows: TGCAGTGTCCCGCCGGACAGAAGCACAGATACGCAGTATTTT.